This TCR beta chain is from a study of T cells in Graves' hyperthyroidism and ophthalmopathy. Overall study results and limits: Also found in blood were most expanded thyroid clonotypes above 0.001.

Clinical symptoms, serum thyroxine and TRAb, thyroid ultrasound and orbital computed tomography were used for the diagnoses. Germline CDR1 is MNHNS and CDR2 is SASEGT. The CDR3 consists of 16 residues. V lost 4 bases and J lost 1, with 13 bases in between. Template material for amplifying TCR beta CDR3 regions consisted of RNA transcripts. First-round RT-PCR targeting the TCR CDR3 was performed with the HTBI primer set. TCRdb analysed the multiplex PCR reads with MiXCR anew, one entry per CDR3 protein. The sample consists of 300,000 to 450,000 distinct CDR3 sequences, just under 15% of them appearing once. This clonotype was seen a few times. The target antigen is unknown.

This chain connects TRBV6-1 to TRBJ2-2, with D perhaps matching TRBD2 (6 bases). Input material: blood. The receptor was derived from a woman aged 25 to 45 with Graves' hyperthyroidism. CDR3 in amino acids: CASSGSRRGNTGELFF. Here the CDR3 DNA reads TGTGCCAGCAGTGGGTCCAGGAGGGGGAACACCGGGGAGCTGTTTTTT.